The clone carrying this T cell receptor (beta chain) was seen once. Per the original methods: Cell counts per sample came from amplifying reference gene primers. Assay: immunoSEQ multiplex PCR; the TCRdb copy retains only in-frame clones and omits some. Clone size and V and J calls were adopted from that table, with D and trimming inferred from the DNA. The data contain about 110,000 clones, about 80% of them seen just once; the ten biggest clones take up less than 5%. The entry originates in a study of blood T cell repertoires in COVID-19. Study-level information: Samples representing acute and convalescent COVID-19 were sourced from the United States, Italy and Spain. The analysed material was cDNA or gDNA that came from T cells, B-cell-depleted T cells, or PBMCs.

V shed 3 bases, J shed 1 base, and the junction held 6 bases outside the gene matches. This CDR3 region has 16 residues. Germline lookup yields CDR1 DFQATT and CDR2 SNEGSKA (reference sequence). The specimen sequenced was peripheral blood. This chain connects TRBV20-1 to TRBJ2-1; 10 bases align to TRBD2. The sequence was collected from a woman aged 70-85 years with acute or convalescent COVID-19. The chain's CDR3 is CSASSSLAGSYNEQFF. The CDR3 DNA sequence: TGCAGTGCTAGTAGTTCACTAGCGGGGTCCTACAATGAGCAGTTCTTC.